This T cell receptor beta chain was profiled in a study of T cells in Graves' hyperthyroidism and ophthalmopathy. What was amplified from RNA transcripts were TCR beta CDR3 regions. The TCR CDR3 first-round RT-PCR relied on the HTBI primer set. TCRdb reprocessed the multiplex PCR reads with MiXCR, giving one entry per CDR3 protein. The profile shows hundreds of thousands of distinct CDR3 sequences, over 35% of them singletons. V lost 4 bases and J lost 3; bases outside the gene matches: 11. Germline CDR1 and CDR2: SGHTA and FQGNSA. The CDR3 is 16 amino acids. Across 18 months, stable Graves' hyperthyroidism was marked by no progression to ophthalmopathy. Clinical symptoms, serum thyroxine, TRAb, thyroid ultrasound and orbital computed tomography informed diagnoses. PBMCs were sourced from less than 12 ml fresh peripheral blood.

The chain has TRBV7-2 and TRBJ1-1; TRBD1 matches at 7 bases. This clonotype originated in a man younger than 35 with Graves' hyperthyroidism. Specimen: blood. DNA of the CDR3: TGTGCCAGCAGCTATCGACAGGGTTGGGGGGACACTGAAGCTTTCTTT. As protein: CASSYRQGWGDTEAFF.